The clone carrying this T cell receptor (beta chain) is labeled medium-sized. The protocol was immunoSEQ multiplex PCR, while the TCRdb copy is restricted to in-frame clones and leaves out a portion. The table shows 13,000 to 15,000 clones, with about 33% occurring only once. The CDR3 sequence is 14 residues long. V lost 3 bases, J lost 8 bases, and 16 bases lay in between. The germline V gene has CDR1 LNHDA and CDR2 SQIVND (reference sequence). The authors plated approximately 200,000 CFSE-labeled responder cells with approximately 200,000 irradiated, violet-dye-labeled stimulator cells. Sorting after the reaction isolated proliferating CFSE-low CD3+CD4+ and CD3+CD8+ responders. The data are from a study of graft-versus-host responses after intestinal transplantation. Study-wide context: Recipients were given multivisceral, liver-intestinal, or isolated intestinal transplants.

Study-wide results and limits: Investigators detected GvH clones in recipient marrow, with some emerging earlier in ileum or blood.

The chain links TRBV19 to TRBJ1-1, with a weak D call TRBD1 (5 bases). The clonotype originates from a human patient who received an intestinal transplant. The specimen was alloreactive CD8+ T cells from a mixed lymphocyte reaction culture, collected before intestinal transplant. The subset was: CFSE-low proliferating T cells sorted from roughly 6-day pre-transplant mixed lymphocyte reaction (GvH or HvG direction). The chain's CDR3 is CASSINRGLKEAFF. CDR3 nucleotide sequence: TGTGCCAGTAGTATCAATAGGGGCTTGAAAGAAGCTTTCTTT.